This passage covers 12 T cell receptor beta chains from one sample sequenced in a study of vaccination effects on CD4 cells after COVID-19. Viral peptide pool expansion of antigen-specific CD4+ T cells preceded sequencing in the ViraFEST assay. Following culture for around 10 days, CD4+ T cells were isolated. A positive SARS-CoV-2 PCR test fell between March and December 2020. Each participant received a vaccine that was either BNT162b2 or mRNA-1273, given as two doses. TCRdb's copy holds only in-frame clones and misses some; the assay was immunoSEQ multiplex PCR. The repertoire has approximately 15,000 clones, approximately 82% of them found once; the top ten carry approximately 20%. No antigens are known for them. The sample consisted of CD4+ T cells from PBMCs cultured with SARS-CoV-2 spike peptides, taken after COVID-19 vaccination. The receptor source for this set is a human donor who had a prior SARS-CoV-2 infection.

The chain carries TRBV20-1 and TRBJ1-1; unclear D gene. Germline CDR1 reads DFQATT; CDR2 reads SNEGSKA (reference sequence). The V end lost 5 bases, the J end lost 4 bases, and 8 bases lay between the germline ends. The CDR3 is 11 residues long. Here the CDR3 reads CSAARFTEAFF. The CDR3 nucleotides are TGCAGTGCTGCGAGGTTCACTGAAGCTTTCTTT.

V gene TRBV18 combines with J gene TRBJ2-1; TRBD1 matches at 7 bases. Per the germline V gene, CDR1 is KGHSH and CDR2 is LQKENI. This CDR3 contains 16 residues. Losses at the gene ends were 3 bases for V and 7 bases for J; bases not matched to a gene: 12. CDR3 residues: CASSPKGQSGLNEQFF. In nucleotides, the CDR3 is TGTGCCAGCTCACCGAAGGGACAGAGCGGCTTAAATGAGCAGTTCTTC.

The CDR3 DNA sequence: TGTGCCAGCAGCGCACGGGGGACTAATGAAAAACTGTTTTTT. Protein product: CASSARGTNEKLFF. The chain uses TRBV9 and TRBJ1-4; perhaps TRBD1 as D (5 bases). The CDR3 loop spans 14 amino acids. The ends were cut back, 3 bases at V and 2 bases at J, with 8 bases in the middle. Germline CDR1 reads SGDLS; CDR2 reads YYNGEE.

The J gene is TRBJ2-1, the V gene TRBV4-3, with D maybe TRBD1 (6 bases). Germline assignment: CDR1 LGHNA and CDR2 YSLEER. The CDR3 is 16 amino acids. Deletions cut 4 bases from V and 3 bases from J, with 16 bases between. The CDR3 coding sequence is TGCGCCAGCAGCCGCCGACAGGTCCATGGCTACAATGAGCAGTTCTTC. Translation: CASSRRQVHGYNEQFF.

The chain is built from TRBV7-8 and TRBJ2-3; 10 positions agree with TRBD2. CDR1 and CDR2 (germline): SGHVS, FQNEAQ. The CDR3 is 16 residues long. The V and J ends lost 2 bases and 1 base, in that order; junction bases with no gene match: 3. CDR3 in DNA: TGTGCCAGCAGCTTACGCCTAGCGGGAGGCACAGATACGCAGTATTTT. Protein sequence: CASSLRLAGGTDTQYF.

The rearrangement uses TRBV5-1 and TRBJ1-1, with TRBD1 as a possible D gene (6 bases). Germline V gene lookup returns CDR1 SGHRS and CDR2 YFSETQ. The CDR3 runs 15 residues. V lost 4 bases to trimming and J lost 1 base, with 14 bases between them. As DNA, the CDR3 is TGCGCCAGCAGCCCCGGACAGAATAGGAACACTGAAGCTTTCTTT. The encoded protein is CASSPGQNRNTEAFF.

The CDR3 DNA is TGTGCCAGCAGCTCCCCCGGCACCTACAATGAGCAGTTCTTC. Protein product: CASSSPGTYNEQFF. The chain uses TRBV13 and TRBJ2-1; D remains unclear. V lost 4 bases and J 2 bases, leaving 9 bases between the germline ends. The CDR3 runs to 14 residues. CDR1 PRHDT and CDR2 FYEKMQ come from the germline V gene (reference sequence).

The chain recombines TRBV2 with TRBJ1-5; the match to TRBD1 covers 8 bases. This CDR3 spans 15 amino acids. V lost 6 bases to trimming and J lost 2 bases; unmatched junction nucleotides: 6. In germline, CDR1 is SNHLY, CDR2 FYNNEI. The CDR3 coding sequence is TGTGCCAGCAGCGGACAGGGAGGCGGCAATCAGCCCCAGCATTTT. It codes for CASSGQGGGNQPQHF.

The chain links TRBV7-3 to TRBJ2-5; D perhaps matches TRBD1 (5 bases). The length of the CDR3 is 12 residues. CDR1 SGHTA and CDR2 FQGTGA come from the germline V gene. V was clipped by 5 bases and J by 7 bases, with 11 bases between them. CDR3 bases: TGTGCCAGCAGCCCAGACAGAGGGACCCAGTACTTC. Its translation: CASSPDRGTQYF.

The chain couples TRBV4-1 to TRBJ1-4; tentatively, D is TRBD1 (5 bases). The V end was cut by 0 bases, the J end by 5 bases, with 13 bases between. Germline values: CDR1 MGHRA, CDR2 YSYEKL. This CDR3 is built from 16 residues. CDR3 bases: TGCGCCAGCAGCCAAGAGGGGCTGCCCCTCAATGAAAAACTGTTTTTT. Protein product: CASSQEGLPLNEKLFF.

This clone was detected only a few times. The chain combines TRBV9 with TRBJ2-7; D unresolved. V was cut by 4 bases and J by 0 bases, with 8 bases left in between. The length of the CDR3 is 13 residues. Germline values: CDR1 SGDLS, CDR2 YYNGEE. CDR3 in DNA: TGTGCCAGCAGCCCCGGTGCCTCCTACGAGCAGTACTTC. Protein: CASSPGASYEQYF.

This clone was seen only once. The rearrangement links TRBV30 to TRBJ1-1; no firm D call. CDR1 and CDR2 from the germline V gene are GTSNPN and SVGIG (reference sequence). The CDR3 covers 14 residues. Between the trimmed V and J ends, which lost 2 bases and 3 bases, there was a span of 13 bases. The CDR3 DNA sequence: TGTGCCTGGAGTCCGAATAACGGGCACACTGAAGCTTTCTTT. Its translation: CAWSPNNGHTEAFF.